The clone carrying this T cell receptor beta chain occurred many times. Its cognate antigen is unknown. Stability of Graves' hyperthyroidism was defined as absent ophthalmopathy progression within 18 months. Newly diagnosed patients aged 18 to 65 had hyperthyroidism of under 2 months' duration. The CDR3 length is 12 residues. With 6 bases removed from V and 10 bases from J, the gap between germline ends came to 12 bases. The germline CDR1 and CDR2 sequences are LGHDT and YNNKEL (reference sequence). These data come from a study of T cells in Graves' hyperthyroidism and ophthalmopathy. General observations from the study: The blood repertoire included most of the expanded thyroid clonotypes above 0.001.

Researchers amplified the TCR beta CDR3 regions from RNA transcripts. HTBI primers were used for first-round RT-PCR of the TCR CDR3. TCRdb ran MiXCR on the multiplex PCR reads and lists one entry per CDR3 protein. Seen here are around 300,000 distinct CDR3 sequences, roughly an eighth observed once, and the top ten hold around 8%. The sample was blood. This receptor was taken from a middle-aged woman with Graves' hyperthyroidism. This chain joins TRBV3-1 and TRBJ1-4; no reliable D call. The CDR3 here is CASSQTDAKLFF. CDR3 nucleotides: TGTGCCAGCAGTCAAACCGACGCAAAACTGTTTTTT.